Presented here are 21 T cell receptor beta chains from one specimen sequenced in a study of breast tumors, draining lymph nodes, adjacent tissues. TCRdb independently ran MiXCR on the multiplex PCR reads; one entry per CDR3 protein. The table includes nearly 110,000 distinct CDR3 sequences, around 30% detected once. Breast cancer patients provided tissue from their axillary draining lymph nodes. Input material: axillary lymph node tissue. The receptors were sampled from a female donor with breast cancer. Some clones in this sample may be carry-over from other donors' samples.

This clonotype has more than one count but fewer than ten. This rearrangement joins TRBV20-1 to TRBJ2-7; 8 bases are shared with TRBD2. This CDR3 contains 15 residues. Germline trimming cut 6 bases from V and 2 bases from J; bases unmatched to any gene: 12. Germline V gene data show CDR1 as DFQATT and CDR2 as SNEGSKA (reference sequence). The CDR3 DNA follows: TGCAGTGCCGGAGGAAGCGGGGGAAGAGCCTACGAGCAGTACTTC. The encoded protein is CSAGGSGGRAYEQYF.

This chain links TRBV15 with TRBJ1-3; a weak D match, TRBD1 (6 bases). Germline lookup yields CDR1 LNHNV and CDR2 YYDKDF (reference sequence). Trimming took 0 bases from V and 0 from J, leaving 9 bases between them. The CDR3 contains 16 residues. The CDR3 bases are TGTGCCACCAGCAGAGATCAGGGGAGCTCTGGAAACACCATATATTTT. This codes for CATSRDQGSSGNTIYF.

This clonotype appeared many times. This sequence joins TRBV9 and TRBJ2-3, with 7 bases aligning to TRBD2. The ends lost 3 bases at V and 2 bases at J; junction bases unmatched: 3. The CDR3 sequence is 14 residues long. Germline CDR1 is SGDLS and CDR2 is YYNGEE. The CDR3 reads CASSGLAITDTQYF. The CDR3 coding sequence is TGTGCCAGCAGCGGACTAGCCATCACAGATACGCAGTATTTT.

This clonotype occurred a few times. It may be a read error: a sequence one base away is much more abundant. Here the CDR3 omits its conserved ending phenylalanine or tryptophan, so a read error is the likely source. This rearrangement joins TRBV7-9 to TRBJ2-5, with D possibly matching TRBD1 (5 bases). This CDR3 spans 14 amino acids. Trimming removed 6 bases from V and 1 base from J, with 12 bases in between. Germline lookup yields CDR1 SEHNR and CDR2 FQNEAQ (reference sequence). The CDR3 protein is CASRTTEVQETQYL. The CDR3 DNA reads TGTGCCAGCAGAACGACAGAAGTCCAAGAGACCCAGTACCTC.

In this sample, this clonotype turned up many times. A much larger clone is a single base away; this may be a read error. The gene calls are TRBV12-3 or TRBV12-4 and TRBJ2-7; D is possibly TRBD1 (7 bases). The CDR3 runs 14 residues. The CDR3 nucleotides read TGTGCCAGCAGTTTCGGAGGGGGCAGCTACAAGCAGTACTTC. It codes for CASSFGGGSYKQYF.

The chain joins TRBV6-4 to TRBJ2-1; TRBD2 might be the D (5 bases). The length of the CDR3 is 15 residues. Germline values: CDR1 MRHNA, CDR2 SNTAGT. The V and J ends lost 5 bases and 1 base respectively, with 12 bases between them. The CDR3 nucleotides read TGTGCCAGCAGTCTCGGGGTTTTATCCTACAATGAGCAGTTCTTC. This codes for CASSLGVLSYNEQFF.

To note about this clonotype: A read error is possible here, since a much larger clone lies one base away. The rearrangement links TRBV20-1 to TRBJ2-2; the D gene is possibly TRBD2 (5 bases). This CDR3 region has 16 residues. Germline values: CDR1 DFQATT, CDR2 SNEGSKA (reference sequence). The CDR3 region is CSARDVGSRTTGELLF. In DNA form, the CDR3 reads TGCAGTGCTAGAGATGTGGGGTCTCGAACCACCGGGGAGCTGCTTTTT.

The J gene is TRBJ2-1, the V gene TRBV28; the D call may be TRBD1 or TRBD2 (5 bases each). The CDR3 length is 14 residues. V was trimmed by 3 bases and J by 5 bases, leaving 11 bases between them. CDR1 is MDHEN and CDR2 is SYDVKM in the germline V gene. CDR3 nucleotide sequence: TGTGCCAGCAGTTTTTTGAGGGACCACAATGAGCAGTTCTTC. Its translation is CASSFLRDHNEQFF.

This clonotype has at least ten counts. This may be a read error, as it is one base from a much larger clone. This chain connects TRBV20-1 to TRBJ1-2, with 7 bases aligning to TRBD1. CDR3 length: 15 residues. V gave up 0 bases and J gave up 4 bases; unmatched junction bases: 8. Germline V lookup: CDR1 DFQATT, CDR2 SNEGSKA (reference sequence). The CDR3 DNA reads TGCAGTGCTAGAGACGGACAGGCGACTACCTATGGCTACACCTTC. This translates into CSARDGQATTYGYTF.

Ten or more counts support this clonotype. The rearrangement joins TRBV6-5 to TRBJ2-6, with 8 bases aligning to TRBD2. This CDR3 has 17 amino acids. J gave up 2 bases and V 5 bases, and 8 bases lay outside the gene matches. Germline CDR1 and CDR2: MNHEY and SVGAGI. In nucleotides, the CDR3 is TGTGCCAGCAGTGCCGGGACTAGTTACCCTGGGGCCAACGTCCTGACTTTC. Protein: CASSAGTSYPGANVLTF.

The rearrangement uses TRBV2 and TRBJ2-7, with 9 bases fitting TRBD1. The CDR3 spans 16 residues. In germline, CDR1 is SNHLY, CDR2 FYNNEI. Trimming at V came to 1 base and at J to 4 bases, leaving 8 bases not matched to a gene. The CDR3 loop is CASSEGCRDRDYEQYF. For the CDR3, the DNA is TGTGCCAGCAGTGAAGGGTGCCGGGACAGGGATTACGAGCAGTACTTC.

This clonotype was detected ten times or more. Written as DNA, the CDR3 is TGTGCCAGCAGGGGGGGCAATGAGCAGTTCTTC. Translation: CASRGGNEQFF. The genes are TRBV7-9 and TRBJ2-1; TRBD2 is a possible D gene (6 bases). The CDR3 is made up of 11 amino acids. Looked up from germline, CDR1 is SEHNR and CDR2 is FQNEAQ (reference sequence). V was shortened by 6 bases and J by 6 bases, with 6 bases between the two germline ends.

This clonotype appeared once. The chain is built from TRBV20-1 and TRBJ2-3; no clear D gene. This CDR3 region has 11 residues. The V end lost 3 bases, the J end lost 0 bases, and 1 base lay between the germline ends. Germline CDR1 is DFQATT and CDR2 is SNEGSKA (reference sequence). The CDR3 region is CSASSTDTQYF. The CDR3 coding sequence is TGCAGTGCTAGTAGCACAGATACGCAGTATTTT.

This clonotype was seen only a few times. The chain has TRBV13 and TRBJ1-1; TRBD1 matches at 8 bases. With V trimmed by 3 bases and J by 5 bases, 5 bases remained unmatched. The CDR3 loop spans 14 amino acids. Germline V gene data show CDR1 as PRHDT and CDR2 as FYEKMQ (reference sequence). The CDR3 reads CASSFRQGITEAFF. CDR3 coding DNA: TGTGCCAGCAGCTTCCGACAGGGGATAACTGAAGCTTTCTTT.

This clonotype was seen at least ten times. V gene TRBV20-1 combines with J gene TRBJ2-1, with TRBD2 identical over 11 bases. The CDR3 has 14 residues. V shed 0 bases, J shed 10 bases, and the junction held 5 bases outside the gene matches. In germline, CDR1 is DFQATT, CDR2 SNEGSKA (reference sequence). The CDR3 region has the DNA TGCAGTGCTAGAGATCCTAGCGGGAGGATGGAGCAGTTCTTC. Protein sequence: CSARDPSGRMEQFF.

This clonotype showed up just once. Mismatch with germline at one junction end may stem from a read error. V is TRBV12-3 or TRBV12-4 and J is TRBJ2-7, with a possible D match to TRBD1 (5 bases). The length of the CDR3 is 15 residues. The CDR3 nucleotides are TGTGCCAGCAGCCTTCCTTGGCAGGGTATCTACGAGCAGCACTTC. As protein: CASSLPWQGIYEQHF.

Ten or more counts support this clonotype. The V and J genes are TRBV20-1 and TRBJ1-2; TRBD1 matches at 11 bases. The CDR3 is 15 amino acids. CDR1 is DFQATT and CDR2 is SNEGSKA in the germline V gene (reference sequence). The junction had 10 bases not matched to a gene; V was cut back by 6 bases and J by 4 bases. This chain's CDR3 is CSAVGTGGTSYGYTF. CDR3 sequence (DNA): TGCAGTGCGGTGGGGACAGGGGGTACGAGCTATGGCTACACCTTC.

This clonotype was seen at least ten times. V is TRBV4-2 and J is TRBJ2-7, with TRBD1 as a possible D gene (5 bases). Germline CDR1 and CDR2: LGHNA and YNFKEQ. Trimming took 2 bases from V and 4 from J, leaving 9 bases between them. The CDR3 loop spans 13 amino acids. CDR3: CASSQLPGYEQYF. The CDR3 DNA is TGTGCCAGCAGCCAATTGCCAGGGTACGAGCAGTACTTC.

Only one count was recorded for this clonotype. This chain uses TRBV6-5 with TRBJ1-1; no clear D. This CDR3 spans 13 amino acids. V gave up 5 bases and J gave up 1 base, with 8 bases separating them. The germline V gene encodes CDR1 MNHEY and CDR2 SVGAGI. CDR3: CASSHERNTEAFF. The CDR3 coding sequence is TGTGCCAGCAGTCACGAGAGGAACACTGAAGCTTTCTTT.

In this sample, this clonotype turned up many times. The chain carries TRBV20-1 and TRBJ2-1; D remains unclear. Between the trimmed V and J ends, which lost 6 bases and 14 bases, there was a span of 14 bases. This CDR3 has 10 amino acids. CDR1 DFQATT and CDR2 SNEGSKA come from the germline V gene (reference sequence). CDR3 sequence (DNA): TGCAGTGCAGACGAATATAGAGAGTTCTTC. Residues: CSADEYREFF.

Notes on this clonotype: A much larger clone sits a single nucleotide away, making a read error possible. J is TRBJ1-2 and V is TRBV20-1, with D maybe TRBD1 (5 bases). The CDR3 spans 12 residues. CDR1 and CDR2 (germline): DFQATT, SNEGSKA (reference sequence). CDR3 protein: CSARTGEHGSTF. The CDR3 DNA follows: TGCAGTGCTCGAACGGGGGAGCATGGCTCCACCTTC.